This T cell receptor beta chain is from a study of Ad26.COV2.S vaccination and SARS-CoV-2 variants (dated by TCRdb to about 2021). Broadly, across the study: Vaccine-arm donors were drawn from COV1001, a multicentre, randomized, double-blind, placebo-controlled phase I-IIa trial of Ad26.COV2.S in healthy adults. Ad26.COV2.S was administered intramuscularly at a dose of 5x10^10 or 1x10^11 viral particles, either as one shot or as two shots given 56 days apart. The specificity and breadth of SARS-CoV-2-reactive T cell receptors after Ad26.COV2.S vaccination were assessed by TCRbeta repertoire sequencing. The TCR-sequenced set comprised around 32 samples: some 20 Ad26.COV2.S vaccine recipients, 5 placebo recipients and 8 SARS-CoV-2 convalescent individuals. Trial participants were randomized into five groups of five, in which low-dose or high-dose Ad26.COV2.S was given once or twice, or placebo was given on both occasions. Investigators did not know the trial group allocation while performing experiments and assessing outcomes.

TCRbeta CDR3 regions were sequenced with the immunoSEQ Assay. After extraction, genomic DNA underwent amplification by bias-controlled multiplex PCR, followed by high-throughput sequencing. The study's own analysis went as follows. To quantify the absolute abundance of every unique TCRbeta CDR3 region, sequences were collapsed and filtered. T cell fraction was estimated by normalizing TCRbeta template counts to usable DNA, which was measured by amplifying reference genes present in all nucleated cells. Repertoire TCRs were annotated as SARS-CoV-2-specific when V gene, CDR3 amino acid sequence and J gene were exactly matched to a known reactive TCR set. The reference SARS-CoV-2 TCR set came from MIRA and was filtered for enrichment in COVID-19-positive ImmuneCODE repertoires, removing public or cross-reactive TCRs. Based on the MIRA antigens, annotated TCRs were further analysed at the level of specific ORF or position within ORF. Depth was the summed frequency of annotated unique rearrangements, while breadth was defined as annotated unique rearrangements over total unique productive rearrangements. TCR breadth was compared between groups using two-sided Wilcoxon rank-sum tests. TCRdb took over this immuneACCESS table, retaining in-frame rearrangements with V and J assigned. Such tables are incomplete; in checked studies, under half of the missing clones stem from an unresolved V gene, and the remainder is unexplained. That table gives V, J and clone size, and the DNA gave D and trimming. The sample table lists just under 250,000 clones, around nine tenths of them with a count of one. The top ten clones comprise over 8.5% of the sample.

The paper as a whole reports these results and caveats: Vaccine and placebo recipients had similar non-spike TCR breadth, a finding consistent with the vaccine containing only spike. The study lacked the statistical power to compare responses across vaccine doses or regimens. Substantial breadth of spike-specific CD8+ and CD4+ T cell responses was reported after vaccination. Ad26.COV2.S recipients had higher spike-specific TCR breadth than placebo recipients (P = 0.0014). The authors noted that total T cell responses may have been underestimated by the TCR breadth and depth analyses.

A remark on this clone: It has no known antigen specificity. No much larger clonotype is one base removed from it; base qualities were not supplied.

Interpreted using the paper, the treatment or condition label stands for: roughly 19 received Ad26.COV2.S at low or high dose, single or two shots; 5 received placebo; per-sample allocation not given. Repertoires of vaccine and placebo recipients were sequenced from samples taken on day 63 after the first injection. Cohort 1b enrolled some 25 adults aged 18-55 years at a single site in Boston, USA, between 29 July and 7 August 2020. Ad26.COV2.S was a replication-incompetent adenovirus type 26 vector expressing a prefusion-stabilized SARS-CoV-2 spike protein from the original Wuhan strain. The CDR3 runs 13 amino acids, cysteine and phenylalanine included. Only the CDR3 part of the read is kept: 39 bases, read in frame from the first base. CDR1 MNHNY and CDR2 SVGAGI were looked up in the germline V gene (reference sequence). V and J are trimmed by 8 bases and 3 bases, and the gene matches miss 3 bases of the junction.

The sequence was collected from a person aged 18-60 years who received the Ad26.COV2.S COVID-19 vaccine or a placebo. This material consisted of peripheral blood, taken in a trial of Ad26.COV2.S vaccine versus placebo. This sequence uses TRBV6-6 and TRBJ1-4; a stretch of 7 junction bases matches TRBD1. The nucleotide sequence is TGTGCCAGCGGGACAGCAGCTAATGAAAAACTGTTTTTT. It codes for CASGTAANEKLFF.